This is a list of T cell receptor beta chains from one sample in a study of CD4+ T cells in melanoma. This table comes from immunoSEQ multiplex PCR, and its TCRdb copy is limited to in-frame clones, with some not included. The table records about 50,000 clones, roughly nine tenths of them present only once. Source material: peripheral blood. The receptors were sampled from a human donor with melanoma. Each CDR3 is given with its conserved first and last residue. D genes are given only for firm matches. Some rows have no size entry. The others give once, few or many, or a class for an expanded clone.

.	TRBV11-2	TRBJ2-2	.	CASSAGTLNTGELFF	TGTGCCAGCAGCGCCGGGACTTTAAACACCGGGGAGCTGTTTTTT
.	TRBV28	TRBJ1-4	.	CASSFGGSLNEKLFF	TGTGCCAGCAGTTTTGGGGGGTCCTTGAATGAAAAACTGTTTTTT
.	TRBV27	TRBJ1-4	.	CASSPSGGGEKLFF	TGTGCCAGCAGCCCGTCTGGGGGCGGGGAAAAACTGTTTTTT
.	TRBV11-2	TRBJ1-1	.	CASSLWDSEAFF	TGTGCCAGCAGCTTATGGGATTCTGAAGCTTTCTTT
.	TRBV27	TRBJ2-2	.	CASSEGRGVSWTGELFF	TGTGCCAGCAGTGAAGGGAGGGGGGTATCGTGGACCGGGGAGCTGTTTTTT
.	TRBV7-2	TRBJ2-5	.	CASSLVGVLETQYF	TGTGCCAGCAGCTTAGTGGGGGTATTAGAGACCCAGTACTTC
.	TRBV7-2	TRBJ2-3	once	CASSSQIVTDTQYF	TGTGCCAGCAGCTCCCAGATCGTCACAGATACGCAGTATTTT
.	TRBV5-6	TRBJ1-2	.	CASSIPGQWPNYGYTF	TGTGCCAGCAGCATTCCCGGACAGTGGCCTAACTATGGCTACACCTTC
.	TRBV5-4	TRBJ2-5	.	CASSLAPQETQYF	TGTGCCAGCAGCTTGGCCCCCCAAGAGACCCAGTACTTC
.	TRBV19	TRBJ1-3	.	CASSIQGRRGNTIYF	TGTGCCAGTAGTATACAGGGGCGCCGTGGAAACACCATATATTTT
.	TRBV19	TRBJ2-7	.	CASSIGLASGYEQYF	TGTGCCAGTAGTATCGGGCTAGCGAGCGGCTACGAGCAGTACTTC
.	TRBV6-5	TRBJ2-2	once	CASSWAGLTGELFF	TGTGCCAGCAGTTGGGCAGGGCTCACCGGGGAGCTGTTTTTT
.	TRBV18	TRBJ2-7	.	CASSQMGLSYEQYF	TGTGCCAGCTCACAAATGGGACTGTCCTACGAGCAGTACTTC
.	TRBV7-6	TRBJ2-5	.	CASSLIPAPGETQYF	TGTGCCAGCAGCTTAATTCCAGCCCCCGGAGAGACCCAGTACTTC
.	TRBV7-3	TRBJ2-2	.	CASSLRAEVGTNTGELFF	TGTGCCAGCAGCTTAAGGGCGGAGGTCGGGACGAACACCGGGGAGCTGTTTTTT
.	TRBV5-1	TRBJ2-3	once	CASSLDGLWRTDTQYF	TGCGCCAGCAGCTTGGATGGTCTTTGGCGCACAGATACGCAGTATTTT
.	TRBV9	TRBJ1-4	.	CASSEGAGARGGEKLFF	TGTGCCAGCAGCGAAGGAGCAGGGGCCCGGGGAGGAGAAAAACTGTTTTTT
.	TRBV6-1	TRBJ1-3	.	CASSGPSLGNTIYF	TGTGCCAGCAGTGGGCCCAGCCTTGGAAACACCATATATTTT
.	TRBV9	TRBJ1-3	.	CASSVGPAFSGNTIYF	TGTGCCAGCAGCGTGGGTCCAGCCTTCTCTGGAAACACCATATATTTT
.	TRBV7-8	TRBJ1-1	few	CASSLSFGGRTEAFF	TGTGCCAGCAGCTTATCGTTCGGGGGCAGGACTGAAGCTTTCTTT
.	TRBV5-6	TRBJ1-2	.	CASSLPATEPLAYGYTF	TGTGCCAGCAGCCTACCCGCGACAGAGCCCTTAGCCTATGGCTACACCTTC
.	TRBV5-1	TRBJ2-5	.	CASTQGILGETQYF	TGCGCCAGCACGCAGGGGATTTTAGGAGAGACCCAGTACTTC
.	TRBV5-4	TRBJ1-2	.	CASSSFSIQEIGYGYTF	TGTGCCAGCAGCTCCTTTTCAATCCAGGAGATCGGCTATGGCTACACCTTC
TRBD2	TRBV7-3	TRBJ2-7	.	CASSLAGGDSYEQYF	TGTGCCAGCAGCTTAGCGGGGGGGGACTCCTACGAGCAGTACTTC
.	TRBV2	TRBJ2-2	.	CASSLGVGELFF	TGTGCCAGCAGTCTGGGGGTCGGGGAGCTGTTTTTT
.	TRBV20-1	TRBJ1-4	.	CSATSVEKLFF	TGCAGTGCTACATCCGTGGAAAAACTGTTTTTT
.	TRBV11-1	TRBJ2-1	.	CASSATSSAYNEQFF	TGTGCCAGCAGCGCCACTAGCAGCGCTTACAATGAGCAGTTCTTC
.	TRBV28	TRBJ1-2	.	CASSPDGLYGYTF	TGTGCCAGCAGCCCGGACGGGCTCTATGGCTACACCTTC
.	TRBV7-6	TRBJ1-1	.	CASSFGGVGGDTEAFF	TGTGCCAGCAGCTTCGGAGGGGTAGGAGGGGACACTGAAGCTTTCTTT
TRBD2	TRBV30	TRBJ2-7	medium-sized	CAWIGGGNYEQYF	TGTGCCTGGATCGGCGGGGGGAACTACGAGCAGTACTTC
TRBD1	TRBV6-5	TRBJ2-7	.	CASSYRTGDYEQYF	TGTGCCAGCAGCTACCGGACAGGGGACTACGAGCAGTACTTC
TRBD1	TRBV19	TRBJ2-2	once	CASSSQGAGGELFF	TGTGCCAGTAGTTCCCAGGGGGCGGGCGGGGAGCTGTTTTTT
.	TRBV6-6	TRBJ2-1	.	CASSYSIQLDYNEQFF	TGTGCCAGCAGTTACTCGATACAGCTGGACTACAATGAGCAGTTCTTC
.	TRBV10-3	TRBJ2-3	.	CAISEEGTQYF	TGTGCCATCAGTGAGGAGGGGACGCAGTATTTT
.	TRBV9	TRBJ2-2	.	CASSGSGTTNTGELFF	TGTGCCAGCAGCGGGTCCGGGACAACGAACACCGGGGAGCTGTTTTTT
.	TRBV5-1	TRBJ2-5	.	CASSLYSDMSLSGTQYF	TGCGCCAGCAGCTTGTATTCGGACATGAGCCTCTCGGGGACCCAGTACTTC
TRBD1	TRBV18	TRBJ2-7	.	CASSPNPGTGSYEQYF	TGTGCCAGCTCACCAAACCCCGGGACAGGGTCCTACGAGCAGTACTTC
.	TRBV27	TRBJ1-6	.	CASSYRDLYSPLHF	TGTGCCAGCAGTTATCGGGACCTTTATTCACCCCTCCACTTT
TRBD1	TRBV6-6	TRBJ1-3	.	CASSLLGQVQNTIYF	TGTGCCAGCAGTCTCCTGGGACAGGTGCAAAACACCATATATTTT
.	TRBV7-2	TRBJ2-3	.	CASSLGLSTDTQYF	TGTGCCAGCAGCTTAGGTCTTAGCACAGATACGCAGTATTTT
.	TRBV11-2	TRBJ2-7	.	CASSLAGGLDEQYF	TGTGCCAGCAGCTTAGCAGGGGGGCTAGACGAGCAGTACTTC